This entry lists 13 T cell receptor beta chains sequenced from one sample in a study of post-analysis software for immune sequencing data. Whole-study results and caveats: Five or six TRBV segments, TRBV5-6, TRBV5-1 and TRBV20-1 among them, were found more frequent in patients than controls.

Unique molecular identifiers tagged the TCR beta cDNA libraries. TCRdb used MiXCR to reprocess the PCR reads, holding one entry per CDR3 protein. This sample has 650,000 to 900,000 distinct CDR3 sequences, with roughly 50% found just once. Antigens for these TCRs are unknown. What was sequenced was blood. These receptors all stem from a girl between 5 and 17 years old with multiple sclerosis.

The V and J genes are TRBV28 and TRBJ1-5; a possible D gene is TRBD1 (5 bases). Trimming left V 2 bases short and J 3 bases short, with 14 bases between. Germline V CDR1 and CDR2: MDHEN, SYDVKM. There are 16 residues in the CDR3. The CDR3 reads CASSLIFRGPNQPQHF. Here the CDR3 DNA reads TGTGCCAGCAGTTTAATATTCCGGGGCCCCAATCAGCCCCAGCATTTT.

V gene TRBV3-1 combines with J gene TRBJ2-3; maybe TRBD2 (5 bases). CDR3 length: 13 residues. Germline CDR1 reads LGHDT; CDR2 reads YNNKEL (reference sequence). Trimming took 2 bases from V and 4 from J, leaving 7 bases between them. DNA of the CDR3: TGTGCCAGCAGCCAAACGGAGGCAGATACGCAGTATTTT. It translates to CASSQTEADTQYF.

This clonotype was found a few times. This sequence joins TRBV6-5 and TRBJ2-7; D is uncertain. The DNA matches TRBJ2-5 better at its end, which makes the J call doubtful. CDR1 and CDR2 (germline): MNHEY, SVGAGI. This CDR3 spans 14 amino acids. The CDR3 DNA sequence: TGTGCCAGCAGTTACTCGTTCCAGCGTGGGACCCAGTACTTC. Residues: CASSYSFQRGTQYF.

This clonotype was counted between two and nine times. The V gene is TRBV7-6, the J gene TRBJ2-7, with 8 nucleotides matching TRBD2. Trimming at V came to 5 bases and at J to 0 bases, leaving 6 bases not matched to a gene. In germline, CDR1 is SGHVS, CDR2 FNYEAQ. This CDR3 has 15 amino acids. As DNA, the CDR3 is TGTGCCAGCAGCAGTAGCGGGGAAAGCTCCTACGAGCAGTACTTC. This sequence encodes CASSSSGESSYEQYF.

This chain connects TRBV12-3 or TRBV12-4 to TRBJ1-5; the D is unclear. The CDR3 runs to 12 residues. V was trimmed by 7 bases and J by 1 base, leaving 5 bases between them. Here the CDR3 reads CASKSSNQPQHF. DNA for the CDR3: TGTGCCAGCAAAAGCAGCAATCAGCCCCAGCATTTT.

The chain links TRBV3-1 to TRBJ2-7; perhaps D is TRBD1 or TRBD2 (5 bases each). TRBJ2-5 matches the DNA end more closely, so the J call is doubtful. The CDR3 is 15 amino acids. From germline, CDR1 is LGHDT and CDR2 YNNKEL (reference sequence). The CDR3 is CASSQDRGFSETQYF. In DNA form, the CDR3 reads TGTGCCAGCAGCCAAGATCGGGGCTTCAGCGAGACCCAGTACTTC.

The chain uses TRBV28 and TRBJ2-4; 8 bases align to TRBD2. The J call could be wrong; TRBJ2-7 is a better fit for the DNA end. Germline CDR1 MDHEN, CDR2 SYDVKM. The CDR3 is 17 amino acids. CDR3 region: CASSLFWISGTSYEQYF. In DNA form, the CDR3 reads TGTGCCAGCAGCCTCTTTTGGATTAGCGGGACTTCTTACGAGCAGTACTTC.

The V gene is TRBV11-3, the J gene TRBJ1-2, with D unresolved. CDR1 is SGHNT and CDR2 is YENEEA in the germline V gene. The CDR3 loop spans 13 amino acids. V lost 1 base, J lost 8 bases, and 11 bases lay in between. The CDR3 sequence: CASSLAGAGGYTF. The CDR3 DNA is TGTGCCAGCAGCTTAGCAGGAGCGGGAGGCTACACCTTC.

J is TRBJ2-1 and V is TRBV28, with 8 bases matching TRBD2. The ends lost 6 bases at V and 15 bases at J; junction bases unmatched: 13. This CDR3 is built from 13 residues. The germline CDR1 and CDR2 sequences are MDHEN and SYDVKM. CDR3 DNA sequence: TGTGCCAGCAGCCCAGGGAAGCGGGAGATGCGGTTCTTC. The encoded protein is CASSPGKREMRFF. The variable domain in full, completed from reference TRBV28 and TRBJ2-1, reads DVKVTQSSRYLVKRTGEKVFLECVQDMDHENMFWYRQDPGLGLRLIYFSYDVKMKEKGDIPEGYSVSREKKERFSLILESASTNQTSMYLCASSPGKREMRFFGPGTRLTVL.

Only a few counts were recorded for this clonotype. The chain couples TRBV12-3 or TRBV12-4 to TRBJ2-7, with TRBD2 matching over 10 bases. Unmatched junction bases numbered 6, after V lost 6 bases and J lost 7 bases. This CDR3 has 13 amino acids. The CDR3 here is CASRGLANNEQYF. DNA for the CDR3: TGTGCCAGCAGGGGACTAGCGAACAATGAGCAGTACTTC.

The chain combines TRBV12-3 or TRBV12-4 with TRBJ1-2; 8 bases map to TRBD1. This CDR3 is built from 15 residues. The V gene end was trimmed by 6 bases and the J gene end by 7 bases; junction bases not matched to a gene: 13. The CDR3 loop is CASSLTGQGSTGYTF. The CDR3 DNA sequence: TGTGCCAGCAGCCTCACCGGACAGGGAAGTACTGGCTACACCTTC.

The V and J genes are TRBV20-1 and TRBJ2-1; D perhaps matches TRBD2 (6 bases). V dropped 3 bases and J dropped 9 bases, with 15 bases sitting between them. The CDR3 covers 13 residues. The germline CDR1 and CDR2 sequences are DFQATT and SNEGSKA (reference sequence). The CDR3 region is CSARWDSTGEQFF. Here the CDR3 DNA reads TGCAGTGCTAGGTGGGACTCCACGGGTGAGCAGTTCTTC.

This clonotype was found once. The chain has TRBV6-1 and TRBJ1-6; D possibly corresponds to TRBD1 (5 bases). The CDR3 covers 14 residues. Trimming left V 5 bases short and J 10 bases short, with 15 bases between. The germline CDR1 and CDR2 sequences are MNHNS and SASEGT. The DNA of the CDR3 is TGTGCCAGCAGTCGGGACTCTGAGGAGTCACCCCTCCACTTT. Translated: CASSRDSEESPLHF.